This record concerns one T cell receptor beta chain sequence. No antigen is known for it. The sequenced template was cDNA made from the entire isolated RNA. TCRdb keeps only in-frame clones here, not all; method: immunoSEQ multiplex PCR. This table holds over 120,000 clones, 7% to 10% found once. This CDR3 comprises 15 residues. Germline CDR1 is LGHNA and CDR2 is YSLEER. Trimming left V 2 bases short and J 5 bases short, with 13 bases between. These data come from a study of beta chain features in type 1 diabetes. Study-level findings and limits: Patients' naive, central memory and regulatory TCRB repertoires appeared more alike than those of healthy donors. Because the template was cDNA, high-expressing cells might be over-represented.

The receptor comes from a man aged 18 to 29 in good health. This sequence joins TRBV4-3 and TRBJ2-1, with D perhaps TRBD2 (5 bases). The source material was central memory CD4+ T cells from blood. The CDR3 nucleotides are TGCGCCAGCAGCCAACAGTGGCAGACTAACAATGAGCAGTTCTTC. Translated, it gives CASSQQWQTNNEQFF.